These T cell receptor beta chains were read from a single sample in a study of CD8+CD57+ T cells in acquired aplastic anemia. MiXCR was run by TCRdb on the reads, yielding one entry per CDR3 protein. The data show approximately 130,000 distinct CDR3 sequences, with about 43% seen just once and around 2.5% held by the top ten. The sequenced material came from sorted CD4+, CD8+, or CD8+CD57+ T cells (not recorded which) from PBMCs. These receptors originate from a human donor with aplastic anemia. The CDR3 runs from the conserved cysteine through the conserved F or W. D genes are given only for firm matches. Not every row has a clone size; where given, it reads once, few, many or a size class.

abundance	d_gene	j_gene	v_gene	CDR3aa	CDR3nt
NA	TRBD2	TRBJ2-1	TRBV5-4	CASSLAGGTSYNEQFF	TGTGCCAGCAGTTTAGCGGGGGGGACCTCCTACAATGAGCAGTTCTTC
NA	TRBD1	TRBJ1-2	TRBV4-2	CASSQGTGDNYGYTF	TGTGCCAGCAGCCAGGGGACAGGGGATAACTATGGCTACACCTTC
NA	TRBD2	TRBJ2-4	TRBV20-1	CSAREASGGPRAENIQYF	TGCAGTGCTAGAGAGGCTAGCGGGGGGCCCAGGGCCGAAAACATTCAGTACTTC
NA	TRBD1	TRBJ2-3	TRBV4-1	CASSHPDRVPDTQYF	TGCGCCAGCAGCCACCCTGACAGGGTCCCAGATACGCAGTATTTT
NA	NA	TRBJ1-2	TRBV25-1	CASSEYGRAGGYTF	TGTGCCAGCAGTGAATACGGCAGGGCTGGAGGCTACACCTTC
NA	NA	TRBJ2-3	TRBV19	CASSILQGLDTQYF	TGTGCCAGTAGTATATTACAGGGTCTTGATACGCAGTATTTT
many	TRBD1	TRBJ1-4	TRBV5-4	CASSAGQGHEKLFF	TGTGCCAGCAGCGCGGGACAGGGACATGAAAAACTGTTTTTT
few	NA	TRBJ2-7	TRBV15	CATSRDTSSYEQYF	TGTGCCACCAGCAGAGATACCAGTAGCTACGAGCAGTACTTC
medium-sized	NA	TRBJ2-7	TRBV15	CATSSGTSYEQYF	TGTGCCACCAGTTCCGGGACGTCCTACGAGCAGTACTTC
once	NA	TRBJ1-6	TRBV20-1	CSARGSRDSPLHF	TGCAGTGCTAGGGGATCTCGGGATTCACCCCTCCACTTT
few	NA	TRBJ1-3	TRBV12-3/TRBV12-4	CASSPPGPSTYSGNTIYF	TGTGCCAGCAGTCCCCCGGGACCGTCAACGTACTCTGGAAACACCATATATTTT
few	TRBD1	TRBJ1-1	TRBV19	CASSIGQGMAEAFF	TGTGCCAGTAGTATAGGACAGGGAATGGCTGAAGCTTTCTTT
many	NA	TRBJ1-1	TRBV29-1	CSTWTENTEAFF	TGCAGCACCTGGACCGAAAACACTGAAGCTTTCTTT
many	NA	TRBJ2-6	TRBV2	CASSSSVTASGANVLTF	TGTGCCAGCAGTTCTTCTGTGACGGCCTCTGGGGCCAACGTCCTGACTTTC
NA	TRBD2	TRBJ2-7	TRBV6-1	CASNKAASGGYEQYF	TGTGCCAGCAATAAGGCGGCTAGCGGGGGATACGAGCAGTACTTC
few	NA	TRBJ1-3	TRBV28	CASSLTAKRSGNTIYF	TGTGCCAGCAGTTTAACCGCGAAGCGCTCTGGAAACACCATATATTTT
NA	NA	TRBJ1-5	TRBV2	CASEGGQPQHF	TGTGCCAGCGAGGGGGGTCAGCCCCAGCATTTT
NA	TRBD1	TRBJ2-3	TRBV29-1	CSADSDREADTQYF	TGCAGCGCCGATTCCGACAGGGAAGCAGATACGCAGTATTTT
NA	NA	TRBJ2-3	TRBV19	CASSTGGGATQYF	TGTGCCAGTAGTACGGGGGGCGGTGCTACGCAGTATTTT
many	TRBD1	TRBJ1-1	TRBV7-9	CASSWVRDRPNTEAFF	TGTGCCAGCAGCTGGGTCCGGGACAGGCCGAACACTGAAGCTTTCTTT
many	NA	TRBJ2-7	TRBV29-1	CSVATGVYEQYF	TGCAGCGTTGCGACAGGAGTATACGAGCAGTACTTC
NA	TRBD1	TRBJ1-6	TRBV20-1	CSANGQGRSSPLHF	TGCAGTGCCAATGGACAGGGGAGGAGTTCACCCCTCCACTTC
NA	TRBD1	TRBJ1-5	TRBV24-1	CATSRDRVHQPQHF	TGTGCCACCAGTAGGGACAGGGTACATCAGCCCCAGCATTTT
many	NA	TRBJ2-7	TRBV12-3/TRBV12-4	CASSSDPFRRYEQYF	TGTGCCAGCAGTTCAGACCCCTTCAGACGCTACGAGCAGTACTTC
many	NA	TRBJ1-2	TRBV30	CAWATGFYGYTF	TGTGCCTGGGCAACAGGGTTCTATGGCTACACCTTC
once	NA	TRBJ1-3	TRBV19	CASTRVNGNTIYF	TGTGCCAGCACCCGGGTTAATGGAAACACCATATATTTT
many	NA	TRBJ2-1	TRBV2	CASSDGGIHEQFF	TGTGCCAGCAGTGATGGGGGGATCCATGAGCAGTTCTTC
NA	NA	TRBJ2-1	TRBV10-1	CAISGVVGNEQFF	TGCGCCATCTCAGGGGTTGTAGGCAATGAGCAGTTCTTC
many	NA	TRBJ1-1	TRBV5-1	CASSPRGENTEAFF	TGCGCCAGCAGCCCCCGGGGAGAGAACACTGAAGCTTTCTTT
NA	TRBD2	TRBJ2-3	TRBV7-9	CASSSSGGGTDTQYF	TGTGCCAGCAGCTCTAGCGGGGGAGGCACAGATACGCAGTATTTT
many	TRBD1	TRBJ2-5	TRBV6-5	CASSYSGTGVETQYF	TGTGCCAGCAGTTACTCGGGGACAGGGGTAGAGACCCAGTACTTC
many	TRBD1	TRBJ1-2	TRBV19	CASSNRGYGYTF	TGTGCCAGTAGTAACAGGGGCTACGGCTACACCTTC
many	NA	TRBJ1-1	TRBV11-1	CASSLAGQANTEAFF	TGTGCCAGCAGCTTAGCGGGGCAGGCGAACACTGAAGCTTTCTTT
NA	NA	TRBJ2-7	TRBV6-1	CASSEVPGSSYEQYF	TGTGCCAGCAGTGAAGTTCCGGGTAGCTCCTACGAGCAGTACTTC
many	NA	TRBJ2-3	TRBV20-1	CSAPRGLTSTDTQYF	TGCAGTGCTCCGCGGGGCCTAACTAGCACAGATACGCAGTATTTT
NA	TRBD2	TRBJ2-7	TRBV7-8	CASRPGLAGGYEQYF	TGTGCCAGCAGGCCGGGACTAGCGGGGGGATACGAGCAGTACTTC
few	NA	TRBJ2-2	TRBV19	CASSSWDTGELFF	TGTGCCAGTAGTTCCTGGGACACCGGGGAGCTGTTTTTT
many	NA	TRBJ1-1	TRBV7-2	CASSTQGPDTEAFF	TGTGCCAGCAGCACACAGGGTCCGGACACTGAAGCTTTCTTT
NA	TRBD1	TRBJ1-5	TRBV19	CATTGTGYSNQPQHF	TGTGCCACTACCGGGACAGGCTATAGCAATCAGCCCCAGCATTTT
many	NA	TRBJ2-1	TRBV7-8	CASSSHRDLENEQFF	TGTGCCAGCAGTTCTCACCGGGACTTAGAGAATGAGCAGTTCTTC
NA	TRBD1	TRBJ1-5	TRBV15	CATGDRGSQPQHF	TGTGCCACCGGGGACAGGGGTAGTCAGCCCCAGCATTTT
few	TRBD2	TRBJ2-3	TRBV7-6	CASSVDSGGFNTQYF	TGTGCCAGCAGCGTAGATAGCGGGGGGTTCAATACGCAGTATTTT
NA	TRBD1	TRBJ1-2	TRBV29-1	CSVDGTGGYGYTF	TGCAGCGTTGACGGGACAGGGGGGTATGGCTACACCTTC
many	TRBD1	TRBJ2-2	TRBV15	CATNNFDRGKNTGELFF	TGTGCCACCAACAACTTCGACAGGGGCAAGAACACCGGGGAGCTGTTTTTT
NA	TRBD1	TRBJ2-5	TRBV2	CAQGNGVQYF	TGTGCACAGGGGAACGGCGTCCAGTACTTC
NA	TRBD2	TRBJ2-1	TRBV7-3	CASSAGTSGGQQFF	TGTGCCAGCAGCGCGGGGACTAGCGGGGGTCAGCAGTTCTTC
NA	NA	TRBJ2-7	TRBV12-3/TRBV12-4	CASSLNVWQGIPYEQYF	TGTGCCAGCAGTTTAAATGTATGGCAGGGAATTCCCTACGAGCAGTACTTC
many	NA	TRBJ1-2	TRBV20-1	CSARRQGGYGYTF	TGCAGTGCTAGACGTCAGGGTGGCTATGGCTACACCTTC
medium-sized	TRBD1	TRBJ2-7	TRBV6-1	CATPGTGTYEQYF	TGTGCCACTCCCGGGACAGGTACTTACGAGCAGTACTTC
NA	TRBD1	TRBJ2-5	TRBV7-9	CASSSDRYQETQYF	TGTGCCAGCAGCTCGGACAGGTACCAAGAGACCCAGTACTTC
NA	NA	TRBJ2-3	TRBV7-2	CASSQGEGPDTQYF	TGTGCCAGCAGCCAAGGCGAGGGGCCAGATACGCAGTATTTT
NA	TRBD1	TRBJ1-1	TRBV10-2	CASSLTGLTEAFF	TGCGCCAGCAGCCTGACAGGGTTGACTGAAGCTTTCTTT
once	NA	TRBJ2-7	TRBV6-4	CASSRKTYEQYF	TGTGCCAGCAGTAGAAAGACCTACGAGCAGTACTTC
many	NA	TRBJ1-6	TRBV9	CASSVRNGNSPLHF	TGTGCCAGCAGCGTAAGGAACGGGAATTCACCCCTCCACTTT
many	NA	TRBJ1-2	TRBV4-2	CASSQELTGRANYGYTF	TGTGCCAGCAGCCAAGAACTGACAGGCCGAGCTAACTATGGCTACACCTTC
NA	NA	TRBJ1-1	TRBV6-1	CAISGGGGTEALF	TGTGCCATCAGTGGGGGGGGAGGGACTGAAGCTCTCTTT
many	TRBD1	TRBJ2-2	TRBV11-2	CASSHNPGQGLPGELFF	TGTGCCAGCAGCCACAACCCGGGACAGGGTTTGCCCGGGGAGCTGTTTTTT
NA	NA	TRBJ1-2	TRBV28	CASSWGHNQIGYTF	TGTGCCAGCAGTTGGGGGCACAACCAGATAGGGTACACCTTC
few	NA	TRBJ2-2	TRBV9	CASSVGPIGGGGGELFF	TGTGCCAGCAGCGTGGGTCCAATCGGAGGGGGCGGCGGGGAGCTGTTTTTT
NA	NA	TRBJ2-1	TRBV6-2/TRBV6-3	CASSYPLGMGSYNEQFF	TGTGCCAGCAGTTACCCACTAGGGATGGGCTCCTACAATGAGCAGTTCTTC